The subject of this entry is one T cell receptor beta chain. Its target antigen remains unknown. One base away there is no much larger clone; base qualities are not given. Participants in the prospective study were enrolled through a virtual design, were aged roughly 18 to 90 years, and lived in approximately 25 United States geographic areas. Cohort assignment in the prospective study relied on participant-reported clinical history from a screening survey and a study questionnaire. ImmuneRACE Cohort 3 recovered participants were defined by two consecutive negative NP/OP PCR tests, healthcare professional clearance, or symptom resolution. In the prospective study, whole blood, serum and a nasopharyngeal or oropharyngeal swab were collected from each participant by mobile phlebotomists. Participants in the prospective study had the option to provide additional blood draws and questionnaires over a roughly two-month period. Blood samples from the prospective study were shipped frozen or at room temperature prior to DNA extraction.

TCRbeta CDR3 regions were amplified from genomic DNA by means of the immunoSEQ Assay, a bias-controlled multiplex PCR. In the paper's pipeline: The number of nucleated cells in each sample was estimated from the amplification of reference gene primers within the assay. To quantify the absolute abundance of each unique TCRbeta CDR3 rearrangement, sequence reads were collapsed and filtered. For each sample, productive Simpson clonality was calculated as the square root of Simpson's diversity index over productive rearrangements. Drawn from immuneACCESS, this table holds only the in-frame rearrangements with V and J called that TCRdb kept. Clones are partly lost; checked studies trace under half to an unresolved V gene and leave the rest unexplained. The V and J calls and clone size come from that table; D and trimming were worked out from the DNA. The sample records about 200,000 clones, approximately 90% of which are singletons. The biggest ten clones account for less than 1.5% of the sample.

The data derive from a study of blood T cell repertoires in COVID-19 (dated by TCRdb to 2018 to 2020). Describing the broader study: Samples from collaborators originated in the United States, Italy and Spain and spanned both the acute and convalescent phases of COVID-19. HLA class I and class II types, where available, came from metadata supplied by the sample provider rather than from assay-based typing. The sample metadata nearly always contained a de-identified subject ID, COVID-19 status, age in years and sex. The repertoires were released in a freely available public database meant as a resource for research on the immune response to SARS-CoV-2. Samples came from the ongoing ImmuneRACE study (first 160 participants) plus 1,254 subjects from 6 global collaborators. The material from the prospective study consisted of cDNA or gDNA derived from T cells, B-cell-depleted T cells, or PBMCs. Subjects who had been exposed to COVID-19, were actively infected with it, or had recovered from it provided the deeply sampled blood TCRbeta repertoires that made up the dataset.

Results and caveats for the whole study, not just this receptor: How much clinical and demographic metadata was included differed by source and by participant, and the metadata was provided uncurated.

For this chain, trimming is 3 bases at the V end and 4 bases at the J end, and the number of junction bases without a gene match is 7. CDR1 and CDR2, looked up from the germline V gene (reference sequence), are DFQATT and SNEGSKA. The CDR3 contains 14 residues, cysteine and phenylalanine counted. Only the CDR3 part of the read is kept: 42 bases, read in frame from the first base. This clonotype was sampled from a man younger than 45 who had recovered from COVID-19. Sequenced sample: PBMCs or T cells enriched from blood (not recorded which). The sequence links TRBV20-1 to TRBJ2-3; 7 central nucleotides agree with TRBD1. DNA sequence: TGCAGTGCTAGTCCTGGGCAGGGGGCAGATACGCAGTATTTT. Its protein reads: CSASPGQGADTQYF.